This section outlines one T cell receptor beta chain sequence together with its context. Its antigen is currently unknown. This sample was included in a study of cytomegalovirus exposure and HLA in healthy donors. PCR amplification relied on 60 Vbeta primers (plus 13 Jbeta primers). TCRdb's table, derived via immunoSEQ multiplex PCR, lists solely in-frame clones and lacks some. The listing records about 140,000 clones. Study results and limitations: Later work found that TCR association rates differed between HLA loci; DRB1 had the most and HLA-C the fewest.

The ends lost 2 bases at V and 0 bases at J; junction bases unmatched: 7. Germline V lookup: CDR1 SGHRS, CDR2 YFSETQ. CDR3 length: 17 amino acids. This rearrangement joins TRBV5-1 to TRBJ2-7, with TRBD2 identical over 11 bases. This TCR was sampled from a male donor in good health and CMV-seronegative. Sequenced sample: PBMCs. The CDR3: CASSLWTSGYSSYEQYF. CDR3 bases: TGCGCCAGCAGCTTATGGACTAGCGGGTATAGCTCCTACGAGCAGTACTTC.